A single T cell receptor beta chain is shown here with its context. These data are taken from a study of monozygotic twins with inflammatory bowel disease. This CDR3 is built from 16 residues. CDR1 is SGHRS and CDR2 is YFSETQ in the germline V gene. From the 5' RACE reads, TCRdb lists one entry per CDR3 protein and no DNA. The sample holds 200,000 to 250,000 distinct CDR3 sequences. The sequence came from a human donor with ulcerative colitis or Crohn's disease, or a healthy co-twin of an affected twin (not recorded which). Sample: blood. V is TRBV5-1 and J is TRBJ2-2. The CDR3 sequence: CASSFRPSGVAGELFF.